A few counts support the clone carrying this T cell receptor beta chain. Its antigen is not known. The study team obtained lesional scalp punch biopsies and peripheral blood from alopecia areata patients. Sorting of PBMCs yielded the CD4+ and CD8+ T cells. This entry comes from a study of CD8+ T cells in alopecia areata. Across the whole study: Treated individuals took tofacitinib by mouth, 5 to 10 mg twice daily.

Study observations and caveats: Affected lesional scalp, above all in alopecia totalis/universalis, was more clonal than normal scalp.

V lost 4 bases and J 2 bases, leaving 24 bases between the germline ends. There are 18 residues in the CDR3. The germline V gene encodes CDR1 SGHRS and CDR2 YFSETQ. Investigators isolated RNA and reverse transcribed it into cDNA to act as the sequencing template. This table comes from immunoSEQ multiplex PCR, and its TCRdb copy is limited to in-frame clones, with some not included. The sample carries around 160,000 clones, 85% to 90% recorded once. Sequencing was performed on CD8+ T cells sorted from blood, taken at week 0. The chain is built from TRBV5-1 and TRBJ1-1; TRBD1 might be the D (6 bases). This clonotype was obtained from a human donor with alopecia areata. The CDR3 reads CASSVGLLGTPFNTEAFF. The DNA for the CDR3 is TGCGCCAGCAGCGTGGGGCTATTAGGGACACCCTTTAACACTGAAGCTTTCTTT.